This T cell receptor beta chain was recorded in a study of blood T cell repertoires in COVID-19. Libraries were prepared by immunoSEQ multiplex PCR; TCRdb keeps only in-frame clonotypes and omits some of them. This table has under 55,000 clones, approximately 82% appearing once. Germline CDR1 reads MNHEY; CDR2 reads SVGEGT. CDR3 length: 16 residues. V was trimmed by 6 bases and J by 2 bases, leaving 17 bases between them. V is TRBV6-2 or TRBV6-3 and J is TRBJ1-3; unclear D gene. The sequencing input was peripheral blood. The TCR comes from a human donor in a cohort sampled during active COVID-19. The CDR3, as DNA: TGTGCCAGCAGCAATAATCACGGGTCCGCTGGAAACACCATATATTTT. This sequence encodes CASSNNHGSAGNTIYF.